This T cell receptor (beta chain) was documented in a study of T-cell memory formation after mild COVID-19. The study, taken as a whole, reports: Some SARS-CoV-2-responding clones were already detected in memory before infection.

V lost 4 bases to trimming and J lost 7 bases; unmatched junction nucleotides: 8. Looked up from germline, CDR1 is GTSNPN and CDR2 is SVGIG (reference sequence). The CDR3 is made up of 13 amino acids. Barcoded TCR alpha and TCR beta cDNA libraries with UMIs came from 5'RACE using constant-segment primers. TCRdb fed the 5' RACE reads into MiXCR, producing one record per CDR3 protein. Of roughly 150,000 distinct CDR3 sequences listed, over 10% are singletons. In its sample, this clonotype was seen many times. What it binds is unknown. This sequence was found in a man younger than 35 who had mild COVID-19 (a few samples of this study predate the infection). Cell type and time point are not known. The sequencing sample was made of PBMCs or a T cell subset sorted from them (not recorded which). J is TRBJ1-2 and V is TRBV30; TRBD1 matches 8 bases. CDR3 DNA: TGTGCCTGGAAAAGGGACAGGCCAGGTGGCTACACCTTC. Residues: CAWKRDRPGGYTF.